This T cell receptor beta chain was observed in a study of blood T cell repertoires in COVID-19. The data were produced by immunoSEQ multiplex PCR, yet TCRdb's version contains in-frame clones alone and is incomplete. This sample yields approximately 110,000 clones, of which about three quarters are seen a single time; under 1% belongs to the top ten. Trimming stripped 6 bases from V and 5 bases from J, with 19 bases between. CDR1 and CDR2 (germline): MNHEY, SMNVEV (reference sequence). There are 15 residues in the CDR3. This sequence was found in a human donor with acute or convalescent COVID-19. The donor label of this sample is uncertain. The sequenced sample consisted of peripheral blood. This chain uses TRBV27 with TRBJ1-2, with D tentatively TRBD1 (6 bases). The CDR3 spells CASSLMGAIKYGYTF. The DNA for the CDR3 is TGTGCCAGCAGCCTGATGGGGGCGATAAAATATGGCTACACCTTC.